The 13 T cell receptor beta chains given below trace back to one sample, sequenced in a study of blood T cell repertoires in COVID-19. Only in-frame clones appear in the TCRdb table, and some are missing; sequencing was by immunoSEQ multiplex PCR. The table lists around 320,000 clones, over 85% of them singletons. The sequenced sample consisted of PBMCs or T cells enriched from blood (not recorded which). These receptors all stem from a woman in her forties or fifties who had been exposed to COVID-19.

This chain connects TRBV13 to TRBJ2-7; 7 bases match TRBD1. The CDR3 totals 14 residues. From germline, CDR1 is PRHDT and CDR2 FYEKMQ (reference sequence). Trimming removed 7 bases from V and 2 bases from J; junction bases left unmatched: 8. CDR3 protein: CASTLQGSTYEQYF. CDR3 bases: TGTGCCAGCACCCTACAGGGGTCAACCTACGAGCAGTACTTC.

The rearrangement joins TRBV4-2 to TRBJ1-5; 8 bases match TRBD1. V was pared by 0 bases and J by 7 bases, with 14 bases of the junction left unmatched. The CDR3 is 18 amino acids. Germline lookup yields CDR1 LGHNA and CDR2 YNFKEQ. The CDR3 protein is CASSQDRGQTQGGQPQHF. The CDR3 DNA follows: TGTGCCAGCAGCCAAGATAGGGGCCAAACACAGGGGGGGCAGCCCCAGCATTTT.

The rearrangement links TRBV5-1 to TRBJ2-2; maybe TRBD2 (6 bases). Germline values: CDR1 SGHRS, CDR2 YFSETQ. This CDR3 contains 15 residues. Trimming shortened V by 4 bases and J by 5 bases, and 15 bases separated the two germline ends. CDR3 region: CASSPSSGVTGELFF. In nucleotides, the CDR3 is TGCGCCAGCAGCCCTAGCTCGGGAGTTACCGGGGAGCTGTTTTTT.

This clone was counted at least ten times. This chain uses TRBV5-1 with TRBJ2-2; TRBD2 might be the D (7 bases). Germline assignment: CDR1 SGHRS and CDR2 YFSETQ. This CDR3 has 17 residues. The V end was cut by 4 bases, the J end by 7 bases, with 23 bases between. CDR3 sequence (DNA): TGCGCCAGCAGCCTCAATCGTGCGGGGGCAACTAACGGGGAGCTGTTTTTT. This encodes CASSLNRAGATNGELFF.

The chain couples TRBV2 to TRBJ2-7, with 8 bases that match TRBD2. J was trimmed by 5 bases and V by 6 bases; bases with no gene match: 12. Germline V gene sequence: CDR1 SNHLY, CDR2 FYNNEI. The CDR3 consists of 15 residues. Here the CDR3 DNA reads TGTGCCAGCAGGCTGACTAGCGCAGGAGGTCACGAGCAGTACTTC. Protein product: CASRLTSAGGHEQYF. Together with reference TRBV2 and TRBJ2-7, the CDR3 gives the full variable domain: EPEVTQTPSHQVTQMGQEVILRCVPISNHLYFYWYRQILGQKVEFLVSFYNNEISEKSEIFDDQFSVERPDGSNFTLKIRSTKLEDSAMYFCASRLTSAGGHEQYFGPGTRLTVT.

V usage is TRBV27 and J usage is TRBJ2-1, with a possible D match to TRBD2 (7 bases). The germline gives CDR1 MNHEY, CDR2 SMNVEV (reference sequence). Trimming removed 4 bases at V and 5 bases at J, with 21 bases between. The CDR3 loop spans 17 amino acids. CDR3 amino acids: CASSSPLIGGPHNEQFF. The CDR3 nucleotides read TGTGCCAGCAGTTCACCCCTAATCGGGGGGCCCCACAATGAGCAGTTCTTC.

This sequence joins TRBV27 and TRBJ1-2; D ambiguous. Trimming shortened V by 0 bases and J by 8 bases, and 16 bases separated the two germline ends. The CDR3 extends over 15 amino acids. CDR1 and CDR2 (germline): MNHEY, SMNVEV (reference sequence). The CDR3 nucleotides read TGTGCCAGCAGTTTATCCCGAGACACTCTTCAAGGCTACACCTTC. Its translation: CASSLSRDTLQGYTF.

V usage is TRBV5-5 and J usage is TRBJ2-7; 7 bases fit TRBD2. CDR1 and CDR2 (germline): SGHKS, YYEKEE (reference sequence). V was clipped by 0 bases and J by 0 bases; unmatched bases: 9. The CDR3 runs 17 residues. CDR3 in DNA: TGTGCCAGCAGCTTGGCGGGCAGGTCGGGGGGCTCCTACGAGCAGTACTTC. It yields the protein CASSLAGRSGGSYEQYF.

The rearrangement uses TRBV6-1 and TRBJ2-7; D is possibly TRBD2 (7 bases). Germline assignment: CDR1 MNHNS and CDR2 SASEGT. The V gene lost 2 bases and the J gene lost 3 bases, with 11 bases spanning the gap. CDR3 length equals 14 residues. The CDR3 reads CASSERGAFYEQYF. CDR3 sequence (DNA): TGTGCCAGCAGTGAACGGGGGGCTTTCTACGAGCAGTACTTC.

The gene calls are TRBV6-1 and TRBJ1-2; D is possibly TRBD1 (5 bases). The V and J ends lost 3 bases and 1 base respectively, with 12 bases between them. The CDR3 is 15 residues long. Per the germline V gene, CDR1 is MNHNS and CDR2 is SASEGT. The CDR3 DNA reads TGTGCCAGCAGTGAGAGTTCGGGGGTTAACTATGGCTACACCTTC. Protein sequence: CASSESSGVNYGYTF.

The gene calls are TRBV11-3 and TRBJ1-1, with a tentative D call TRBD1 (5 bases). The V end was cut by 5 bases, the J end by 0 bases, with 10 bases between. Germline assignment: CDR1 SGHNT and CDR2 YENEEA. The CDR3 consists of 14 residues. The CDR3 bases are TGTGCCAGCAGCCCAACAGGAATGAACACTGAAGCTTTCTTT. This translates into CASSPTGMNTEAFF.

The rearrangement uses TRBV5-4 and TRBJ2-7; 7 nucleotides line up with TRBD2. CDR3 size: 14 residues. Looked up from germline, CDR1 is SGHNT and CDR2 is YYREEE (reference sequence). The ends lost 4 bases at V and 3 bases at J; junction bases unmatched: 7. The CDR3 coding sequence is TGTGCCAGCAGCGCTGGCGGGGGTTTCTACGAGCAGTACTTC. It encodes CASSAGGGFYEQYF. Full variable domain (remainder filled in from reference TRBV5-4 and TRBJ2-7): ETGVTQSPTHLIKTRGQQVTLRCSSQSGHNTVSWYQQALGQGPQFIFQYYREEENGRGNFPPRFSGLQFPNYSSELNVNALELDDSALYLCASSAGGGFYEQYFGPGTRLTVT.

CDR3: CASTRNGVGTNEKLFF. For the CDR3, the DNA is TGTGCCAGCACCAGGAACGGGGTTGGGACTAATGAAAAACTGTTTTTT. J is TRBJ1-4 and V is TRBV5-6, with unresolved D. Germline V gene lookup returns CDR1 SGHDT and CDR2 YYEEEE. The CDR3 covers 16 residues. Trimming pared 6 bases from V and 2 bases from J, leaving 17 bases between. The full variable domain, with the rest looked up from reference TRBV5-6 and TRBJ1-4, is DAGVTQSPTHLIKTRGQQVTLRCSPKSGHDTVSWYQQALGQGPQFIFQYYEEEERQRGNFPDRFSGHQFPNYSSELNVNALLLGDSALYLCASTRNGVGTNEKLFFGSGTQLSVL.